What follows is one T cell receptor beta chain and its context. Its antigen remains unidentified. The data derive from a study of T cells expressing NK-cell markers. On the study more broadly: From sorted CD3+CD56+NKG2C+, CD3+CD56+NKG2C- and CD3+CD56-NKG2C+ T cells came the TCR beta repertoires. HCMV seropositivity characterized seven of the eight sequenced donors, and seronegativity one. Study-wide findings and caveats: Six of the donors carried dominant NKG2C+ clonotypes that took up roughly 1.0-8% of their CD8+ T cells.

Germline lookup yields CDR1 GTSNPN and CDR2 SVGIG (reference sequence). The length of the CDR3 is 15 residues. The authors made TCR beta cDNA libraries by 5'RACE template switching. This switching added a universal primer site and UMIs. TCRdb reprocessed the 5' RACE reads and keeps a single row for each CDR3 protein, giving no DNA. This sample carries almost 450,000 distinct CDR3 sequences, with roughly 8% going to the ten biggest clones. This clonotype originated in a woman aged 18-70 years in good health. The material sequenced was blood T cells: a sorted CD56 or NKG2C T cell subset, CD4+ or CD8+ T cells, or bulk PBMC T cells (not recorded which). The rearrangement joins TRBV30 to TRBJ2-1; TCRdb's D gene call, TRBD1, goes unchecked for lack of DNA. The CDR3 sequence is CAWSQGGGPRDEQFF.